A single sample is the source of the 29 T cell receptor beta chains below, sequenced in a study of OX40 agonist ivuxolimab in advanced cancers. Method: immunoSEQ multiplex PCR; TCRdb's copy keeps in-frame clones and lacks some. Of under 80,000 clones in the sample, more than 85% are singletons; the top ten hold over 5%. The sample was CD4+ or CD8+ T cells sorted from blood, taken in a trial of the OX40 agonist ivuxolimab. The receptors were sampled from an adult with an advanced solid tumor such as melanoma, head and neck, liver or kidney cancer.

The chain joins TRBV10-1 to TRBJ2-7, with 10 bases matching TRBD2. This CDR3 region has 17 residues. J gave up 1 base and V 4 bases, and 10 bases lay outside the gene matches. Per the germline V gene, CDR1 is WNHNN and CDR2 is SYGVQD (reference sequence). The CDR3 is CASSGLTSGTPSYEQYF. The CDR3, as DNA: TGCGCCAGCAGTGGTTTAACTAGCGGGACCCCGTCCTACGAGCAGTACTTC.

As DNA, the CDR3 is TGTGCCAGCAGCTCTACTAAGCGGGTCTTTTACAATGAGCAGTTCTTC. The encoded protein is CASSSTKRVFYNEQFF. This chain connects TRBV7-9 to TRBJ2-1, with D perhaps matching TRBD2 (6 bases). The V end was cut by 4 bases, the J end by 4 bases, with 17 bases between. The CDR3 is 16 residues long. Germline V lookup: CDR1 SEHNR, CDR2 FQNEAQ (reference sequence). The complete variable domain, with remaining parts taken from reference TRBV7-9 and TRBJ2-1, reads DTGVSQNPRHKITKRGQNVTFRCDPISEHNRLYWYRQTLGQGPEFLTYFQNEAQLEKSRLLSDRFSAERPKGSFSTLEIQRTEQGDSAMYLCASSSTKRVFYNEQFFGPGTRLTVL.

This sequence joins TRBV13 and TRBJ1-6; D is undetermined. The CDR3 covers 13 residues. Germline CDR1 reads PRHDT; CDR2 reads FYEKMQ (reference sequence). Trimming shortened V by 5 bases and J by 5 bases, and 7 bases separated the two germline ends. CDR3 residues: CASSLRNNSPLHF. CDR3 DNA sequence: TGTGCCAGCAGCCTACGAAATAATTCACCCCTCCACTTT.

This chain's CDR3 is CSVEPDAYNEQFF. The CDR3 nucleotides read TGCAGCGTTGAGCCAGATGCCTACAATGAGCAGTTCTTC. The chain has TRBV29-1 and TRBJ2-1, with unresolved D. The CDR3 sequence is 13 residues long. The V and J ends lost 3 bases and 2 bases respectively, with 8 bases between them. Germline CDR1 is SQVTM and CDR2 is ANQGSEA.

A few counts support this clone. The CDR3 coding sequence is TGTGCCGATGGGGCGGACGGGGAGGGCTACACCTTC. Protein: CADGADGEGYTF. The chain is built from TRBV2 and TRBJ1-2, with D perhaps matching TRBD1 (5 bases). The CDR3 has 12 residues. V shed 11 bases and J shed 8 bases, with 18 bases lying between them. Germline V gene data show CDR1 as SNHLY and CDR2 as FYNNEI.

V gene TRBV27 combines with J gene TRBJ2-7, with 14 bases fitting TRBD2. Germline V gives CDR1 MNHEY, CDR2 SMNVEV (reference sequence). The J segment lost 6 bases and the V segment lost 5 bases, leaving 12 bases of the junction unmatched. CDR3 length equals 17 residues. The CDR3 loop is CASSLLGRLAGGREQYF. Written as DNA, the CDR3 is TGTGCCAGCAGTCTCCTTGGCCGACTAGCGGGGGGGCGCGAGCAGTACTTC.

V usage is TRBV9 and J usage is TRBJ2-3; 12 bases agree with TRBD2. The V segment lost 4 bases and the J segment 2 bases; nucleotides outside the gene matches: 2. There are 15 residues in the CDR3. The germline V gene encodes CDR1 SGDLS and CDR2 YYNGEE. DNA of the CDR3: TGTGCCAGCAGCTCTAGCGGGGGGGCCACAGATACGCAGTATTTT. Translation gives CASSSSGGATDTQYF.

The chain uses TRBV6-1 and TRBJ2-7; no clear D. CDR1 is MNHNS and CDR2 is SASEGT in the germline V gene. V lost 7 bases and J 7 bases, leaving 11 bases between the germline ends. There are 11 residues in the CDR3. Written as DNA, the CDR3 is TGTGCCAGCATGTGGAAGTTAGAGCAGTACTTC. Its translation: CASMWKLEQYF.

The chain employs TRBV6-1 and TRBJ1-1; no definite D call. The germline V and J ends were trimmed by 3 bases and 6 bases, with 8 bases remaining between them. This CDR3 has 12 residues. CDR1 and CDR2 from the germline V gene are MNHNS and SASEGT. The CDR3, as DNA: TGTGCCAGCAGTGATTTAATCCCTGAAGCTTTCTTT. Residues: CASSDLIPEAFF.

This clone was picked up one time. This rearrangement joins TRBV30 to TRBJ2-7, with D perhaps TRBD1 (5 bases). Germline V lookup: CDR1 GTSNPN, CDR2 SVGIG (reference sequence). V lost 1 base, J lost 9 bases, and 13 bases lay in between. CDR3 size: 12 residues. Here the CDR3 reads CAWSGPSRVQYF. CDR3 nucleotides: TGTGCCTGGAGTGGGCCGAGCAGGGTGCAGTACTTC. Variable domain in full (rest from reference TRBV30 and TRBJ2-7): SQTIHQWPATLVQPVGSPLSLECTVEGTSNPNLYWYRQAAGRGLQLLFYSVGIGQISSEVPQNLSASRPQDRQFILSSKKLLLSDSGFYLCAWSGPSRVQYFGPGTRLTVT.

The CDR3 loop is CATSRELTGTGILSNQPQHF. The CDR3 DNA is TGTGCCACCAGCAGAGAACTTACCGGGACAGGGATTCTTAGCAATCAGCCCCAGCATTTT. The rearrangement uses TRBV15 and TRBJ1-5; the match to TRBD1 covers 9 bases. The CDR3 extends over 20 amino acids. Germline V gene sequence: CDR1 LNHNV, CDR2 YYDKDF (reference sequence). With V trimmed by 0 bases and J by 0 bases, 12 bases remained unmatched.

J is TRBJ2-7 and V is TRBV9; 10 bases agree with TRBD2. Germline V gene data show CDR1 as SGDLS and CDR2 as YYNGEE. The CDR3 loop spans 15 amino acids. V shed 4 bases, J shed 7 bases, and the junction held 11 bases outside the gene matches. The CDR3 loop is CASSPNFGTSVEQYF. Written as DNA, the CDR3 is TGTGCCAGCAGCCCTAACTTTGGGACTAGCGTGGAGCAGTACTTC. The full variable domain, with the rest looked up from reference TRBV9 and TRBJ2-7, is DSGVTQTPKHLITATGQRVTLRCSPRSGDLSVYWYQQSLDQGLQFLIQYYNGEERAKGNILERFSAQQFPDLHSELNLSSLELGDSALYFCASSPNFGTSVEQYFGPGTRLTVT.

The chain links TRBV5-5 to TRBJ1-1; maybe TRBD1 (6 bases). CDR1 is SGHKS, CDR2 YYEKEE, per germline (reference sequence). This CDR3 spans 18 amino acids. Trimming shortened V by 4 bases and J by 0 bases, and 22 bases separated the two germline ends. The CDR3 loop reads CASSPVPNTDRLNTEAFF. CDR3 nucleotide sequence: TGTGCCAGCAGCCCGGTACCCAACACGGACAGACTGAACACTGAAGCTTTCTTT.

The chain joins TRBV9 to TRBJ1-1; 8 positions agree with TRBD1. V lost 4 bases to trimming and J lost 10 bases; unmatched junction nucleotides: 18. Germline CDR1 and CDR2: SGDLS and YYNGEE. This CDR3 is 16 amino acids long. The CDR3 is CASSKEGTGTFGGAFF. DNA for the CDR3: TGTGCCAGCAGCAAAGAAGGGACAGGTACATTTGGTGGAGCTTTCTTT.

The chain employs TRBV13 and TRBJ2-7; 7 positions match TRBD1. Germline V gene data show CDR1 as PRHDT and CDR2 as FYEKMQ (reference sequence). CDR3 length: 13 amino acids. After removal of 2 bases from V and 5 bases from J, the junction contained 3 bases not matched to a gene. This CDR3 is CASSLTGENEQYF. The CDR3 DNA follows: TGTGCCAGCAGCTTAACAGGGGAGAACGAGCAGTACTTC.

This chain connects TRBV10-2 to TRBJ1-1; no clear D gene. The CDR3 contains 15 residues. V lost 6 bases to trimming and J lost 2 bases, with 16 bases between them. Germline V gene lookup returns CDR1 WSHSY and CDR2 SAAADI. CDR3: CASRLESESNTEAFF. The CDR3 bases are TGCGCCAGCAGGTTAGAGTCGGAGAGTAACACTGAAGCTTTCTTT.

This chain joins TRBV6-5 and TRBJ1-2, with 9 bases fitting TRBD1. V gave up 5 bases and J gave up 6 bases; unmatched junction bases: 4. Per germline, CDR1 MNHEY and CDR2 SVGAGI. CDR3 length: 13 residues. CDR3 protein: CASSPNRGHGYTF. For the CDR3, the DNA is TGTGCCAGCAGTCCGAACAGGGGGCATGGCTACACCTTC.

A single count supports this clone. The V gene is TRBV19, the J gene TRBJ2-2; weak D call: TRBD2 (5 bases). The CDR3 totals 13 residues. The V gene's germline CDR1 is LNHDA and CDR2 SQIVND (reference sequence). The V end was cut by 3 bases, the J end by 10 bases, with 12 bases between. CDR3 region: CASSIFKREELFF. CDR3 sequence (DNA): TGTGCCAGTAGTATTTTTAAGAGGGAGGAGCTGTTTTTT.

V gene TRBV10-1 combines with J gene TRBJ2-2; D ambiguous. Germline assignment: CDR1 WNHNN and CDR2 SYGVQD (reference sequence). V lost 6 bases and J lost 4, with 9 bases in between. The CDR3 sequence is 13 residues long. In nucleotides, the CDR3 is TGCGCCAGCAGCGGACCTCTCACCGGGGAGCTGTTTTTT. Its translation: CASSGPLTGELFF.

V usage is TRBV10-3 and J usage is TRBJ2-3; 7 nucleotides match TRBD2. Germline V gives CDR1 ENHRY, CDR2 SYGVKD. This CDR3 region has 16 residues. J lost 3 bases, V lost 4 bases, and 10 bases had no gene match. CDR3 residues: CAISGPMGGETDTQYF. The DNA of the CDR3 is TGTGCCATCAGTGGCCCCATGGGGGGGGAAACAGATACGCAGTATTTT.

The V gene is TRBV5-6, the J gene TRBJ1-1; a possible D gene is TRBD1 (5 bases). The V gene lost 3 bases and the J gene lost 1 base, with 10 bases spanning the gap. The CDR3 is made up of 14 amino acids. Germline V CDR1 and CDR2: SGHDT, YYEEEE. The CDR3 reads CASSSGRGNTEAFF. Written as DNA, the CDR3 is TGTGCCAGCAGCTCGGGGCGGGGGAACACTGAAGCTTTCTTT.

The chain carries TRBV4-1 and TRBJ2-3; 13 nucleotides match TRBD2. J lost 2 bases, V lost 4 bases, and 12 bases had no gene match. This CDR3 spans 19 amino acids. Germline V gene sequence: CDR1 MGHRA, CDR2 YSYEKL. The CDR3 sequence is CASSLTPGTSGTFTDTQYF. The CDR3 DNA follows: TGCGCCAGCAGCCTAACCCCCGGGACTAGCGGGACGTTCACAGATACGCAGTATTTT.

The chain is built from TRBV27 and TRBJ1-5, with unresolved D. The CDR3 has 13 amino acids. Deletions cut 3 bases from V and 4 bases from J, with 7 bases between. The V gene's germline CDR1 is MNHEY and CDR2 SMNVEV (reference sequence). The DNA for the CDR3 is TGTGCCAGCAGTTTGGGGTGGAATCAGCCCCAGCATTTT. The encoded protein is CASSLGWNQPQHF.

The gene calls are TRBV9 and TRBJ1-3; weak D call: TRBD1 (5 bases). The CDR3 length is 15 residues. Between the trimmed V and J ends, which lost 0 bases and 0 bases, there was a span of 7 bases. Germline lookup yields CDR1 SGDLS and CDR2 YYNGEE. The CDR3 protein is CASSVARDSGNTIYF. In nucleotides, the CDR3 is TGTGCCAGCAGCGTAGCCAGGGACTCTGGAAACACCATATATTTT.

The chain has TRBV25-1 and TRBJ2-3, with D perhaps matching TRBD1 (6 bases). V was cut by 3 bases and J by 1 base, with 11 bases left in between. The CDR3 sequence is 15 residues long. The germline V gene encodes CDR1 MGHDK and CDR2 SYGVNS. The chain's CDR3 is CASSDSGQRTDTQYF. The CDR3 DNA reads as TGTGCCAGCAGTGACTCTGGACAGCGCACAGATACGCAGTATTTT.

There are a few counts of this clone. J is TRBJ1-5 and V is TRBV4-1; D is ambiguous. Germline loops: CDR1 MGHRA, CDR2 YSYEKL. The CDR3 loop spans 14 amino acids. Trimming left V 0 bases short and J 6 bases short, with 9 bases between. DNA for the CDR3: TGCGCCAGCAGCCAAGAGATGCGGTTTCAGCCCCAGCATTTT. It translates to CASSQEMRFQPQHF.

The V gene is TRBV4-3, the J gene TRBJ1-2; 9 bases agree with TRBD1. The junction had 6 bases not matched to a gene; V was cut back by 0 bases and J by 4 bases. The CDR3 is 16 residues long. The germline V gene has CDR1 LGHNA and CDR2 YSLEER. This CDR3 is CASSQEGGQGGYGYTF. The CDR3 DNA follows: TGCGCCAGCAGCCAAGAAGGGGGACAGGGAGGCTATGGCTACACCTTC.

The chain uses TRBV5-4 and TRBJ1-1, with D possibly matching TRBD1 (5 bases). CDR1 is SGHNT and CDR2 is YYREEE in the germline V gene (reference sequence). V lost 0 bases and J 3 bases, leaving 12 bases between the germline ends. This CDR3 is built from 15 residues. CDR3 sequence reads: CASSLAPGGDTEAFF. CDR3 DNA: TGTGCCAGCAGCTTGGCCCCGGGGGGGGACACTGAAGCTTTCTTT.

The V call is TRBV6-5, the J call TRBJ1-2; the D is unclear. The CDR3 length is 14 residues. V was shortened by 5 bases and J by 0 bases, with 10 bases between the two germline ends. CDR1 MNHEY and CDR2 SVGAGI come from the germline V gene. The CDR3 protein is CASSPRSANYGYTF. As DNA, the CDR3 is TGTGCCAGCAGTCCTCGGTCGGCTAACTATGGCTACACCTTC.